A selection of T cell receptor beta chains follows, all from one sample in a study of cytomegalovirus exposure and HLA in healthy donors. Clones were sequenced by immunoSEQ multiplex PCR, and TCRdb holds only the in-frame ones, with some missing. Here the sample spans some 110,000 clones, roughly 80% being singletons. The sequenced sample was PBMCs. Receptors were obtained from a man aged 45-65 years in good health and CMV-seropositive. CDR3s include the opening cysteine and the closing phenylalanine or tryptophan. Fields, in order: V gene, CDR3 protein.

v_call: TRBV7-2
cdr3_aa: CASSLAGVGTGELFF

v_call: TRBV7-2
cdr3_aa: CASSRGQGSSYEQYF

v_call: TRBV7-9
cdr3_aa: CASSWGEGIQYF

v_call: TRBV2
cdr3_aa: CASSARLGQGGQPQHF

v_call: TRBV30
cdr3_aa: CAGNMGGRTEAFF

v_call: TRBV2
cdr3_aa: CASSDYGTGDYEQYF

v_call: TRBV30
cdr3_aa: CAWSVRSNHEQFF

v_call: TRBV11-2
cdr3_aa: CASSLDVGFRETQYF

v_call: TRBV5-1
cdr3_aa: CASSLARTGDTGELFF

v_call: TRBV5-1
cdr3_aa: CASSIPGTGVHNEQFF

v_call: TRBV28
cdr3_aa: CASSFQGMGADTQYF

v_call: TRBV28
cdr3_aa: CASGYTGGRQPQHF

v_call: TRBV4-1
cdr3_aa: CASSQEWGKQFF

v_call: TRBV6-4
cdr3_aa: CASSDSFSGGPSPFNEQFF

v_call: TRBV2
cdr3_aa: CASREQLDSQETQYF

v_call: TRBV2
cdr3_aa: CASSPTGATNEKLFF

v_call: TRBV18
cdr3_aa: CASSSALAVQETQYF

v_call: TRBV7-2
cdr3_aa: CASSSGQGWNIQYF

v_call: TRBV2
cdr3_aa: CASVARGGNNQPQHF

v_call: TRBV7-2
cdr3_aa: CASSRQGAVDSNQPQHF

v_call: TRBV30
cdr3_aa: CAWSKGKGRLYF

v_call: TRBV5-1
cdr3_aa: CASSLADTLKGGYTF

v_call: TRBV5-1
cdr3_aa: CASSLGHRGADGYTF

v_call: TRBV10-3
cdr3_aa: CAIWEGGTDTQYF

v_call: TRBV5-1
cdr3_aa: CASSLEGLAGVDEQFF

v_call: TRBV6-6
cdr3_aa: CASRPTGVGAEAFF

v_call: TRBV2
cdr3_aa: CASSDRISGGLYNEQFF

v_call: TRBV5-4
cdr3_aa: CASSLDSLSHEQYF

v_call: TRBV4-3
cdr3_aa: CASSQSFQGKNEKLFF

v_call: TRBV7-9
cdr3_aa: CASSLRGGEAFF

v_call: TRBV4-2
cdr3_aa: CASSQPTGGGYQAFF

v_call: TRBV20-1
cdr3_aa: CSAREAYEQYF

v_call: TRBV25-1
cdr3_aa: CASRVSGADTQYF

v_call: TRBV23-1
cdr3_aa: CASGSSSGSANTGELFF

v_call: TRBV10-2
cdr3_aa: CASSPSSRQETQYF

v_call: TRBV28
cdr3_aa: CASSLVSSYEQYF

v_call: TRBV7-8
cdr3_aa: CATQRGQGGFYEQYF

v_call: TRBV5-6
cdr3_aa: CASSYGTGGGFTDTQYF

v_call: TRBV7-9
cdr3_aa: CASSLPGGITGELFF

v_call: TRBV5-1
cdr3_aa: CASSDKNTEAFF

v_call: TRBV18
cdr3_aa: CASSPNPLSTGGTDTQYF

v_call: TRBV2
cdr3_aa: CASNLQGYTDTQYF

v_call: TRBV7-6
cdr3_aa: CASSPGGGPLNEQYF

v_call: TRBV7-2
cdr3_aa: CASSLATGLNTEAFF

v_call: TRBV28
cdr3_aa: CASGSGVTEAFF

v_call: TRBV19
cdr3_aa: CASSIGAGLSTDTQYF

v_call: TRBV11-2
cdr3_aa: CASSFSSDSQAFF

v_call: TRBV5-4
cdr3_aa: CASSLGTGRTDTQYF

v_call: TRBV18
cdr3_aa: CASSPPSGPMSSYNEQFF

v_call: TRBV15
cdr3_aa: CATSGGTSETTDTQYF

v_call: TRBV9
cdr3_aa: CASSASLQGYSGNTIYF

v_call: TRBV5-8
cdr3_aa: CASSLYPGMNTEAFF

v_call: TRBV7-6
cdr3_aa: CASSPVQETQYF

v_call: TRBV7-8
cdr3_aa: CASSLVLGTGATSSGANVLTF

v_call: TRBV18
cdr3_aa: CASSPNGGSQREAFF

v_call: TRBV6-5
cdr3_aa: CAVQGRGRTEAFF

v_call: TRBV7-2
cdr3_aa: CASSLVGLGNNEQFF

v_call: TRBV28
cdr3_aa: CASSLSGTRYEQYF

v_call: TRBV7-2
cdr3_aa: CASSPTPSPGNTIYF